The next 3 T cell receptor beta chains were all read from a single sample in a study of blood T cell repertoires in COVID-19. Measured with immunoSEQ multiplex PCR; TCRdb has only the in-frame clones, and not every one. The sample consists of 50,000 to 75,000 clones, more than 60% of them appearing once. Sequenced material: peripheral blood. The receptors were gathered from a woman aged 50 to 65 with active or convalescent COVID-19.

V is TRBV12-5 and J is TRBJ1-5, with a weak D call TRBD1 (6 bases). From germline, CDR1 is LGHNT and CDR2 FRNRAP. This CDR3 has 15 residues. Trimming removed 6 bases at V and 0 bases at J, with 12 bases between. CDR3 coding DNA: TGTGCTAGTGGCCCAGGGGTTAATAGCAATCAGCCCCAGCATTTT. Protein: CASGPGVNSNQPQHF.

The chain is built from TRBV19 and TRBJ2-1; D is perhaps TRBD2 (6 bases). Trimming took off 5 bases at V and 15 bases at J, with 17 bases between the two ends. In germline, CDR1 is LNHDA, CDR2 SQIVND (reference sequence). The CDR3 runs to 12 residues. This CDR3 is CASSGGGGLGFF. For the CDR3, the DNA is TGTGCCAGTAGTGGAGGAGGAGGGTTAGGGTTCTTC.

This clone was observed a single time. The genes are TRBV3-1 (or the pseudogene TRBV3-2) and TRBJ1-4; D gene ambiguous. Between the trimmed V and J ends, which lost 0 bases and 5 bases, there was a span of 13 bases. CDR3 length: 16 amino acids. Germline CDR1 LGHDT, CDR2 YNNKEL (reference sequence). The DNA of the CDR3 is TGTGCCAGCAGCCAAGATCTAGGGAGTTACAATGAAAAACTGTTTTTT. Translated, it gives CASSQDLGSYNEKLFF.